These 31 T cell receptor beta chains were sequenced from one sample in a study of cytomegalovirus exposure and HLA in healthy donors. PCR involved 60 Vbeta and 13 Jbeta primers. Profiled with immunoSEQ multiplex PCR; TCRdb holds only in-frame clones, not every one. The table includes around 120,000 clones, roughly 80% detected once. The sample taken for sequencing was PBMCs. Receptors originate from a female donor in good health and CMV-seropositive.

Comment on this clone: Other DNA sequences in this sample translate to the same CDR3. This sequence joins TRBV7-9 and TRBJ1-4, with D possibly being TRBD1 (6 bases). The germline gives CDR1 SEHNR, CDR2 FQNEAQ (reference sequence). Trimming left V 1 base short and J 3 bases short, with 6 bases between. This CDR3 contains 14 residues. DNA for the CDR3: TGTGCCAGCAGCTTAGGGACAGCTAATGAAAAACTGTTTTTT. This gives the protein CASSLGTANEKLFF.

The chain links TRBV2 to TRBJ2-5; 8 bases align to TRBD2. The trim removed 7 bases at V and 5 bases at J, leaving 6 bases unmatched. In germline, CDR1 is SNHLY, CDR2 FYNNEI. This CDR3 is built from 13 residues. The CDR3 coding sequence is TGTGCCAGCATCCGGGGCGGGGGGGAGACCCAGTACTTC. Protein product: CASIRGGGETQYF.

The V gene is TRBV11-2, the J gene TRBJ2-7; D gene ambiguous. V lost 0 bases and J lost 4, with 7 bases in between. This CDR3 spans 13 amino acids. The germline CDR1 and CDR2 sequences are SGHAT and FQNNGV. As DNA, the CDR3 is TGTGCCAGCAGCTTAGAAGAGGAGTACGAGCAGTACTTC. It translates to CASSLEEEYEQYF.

This clone was found a few times. This rearrangement joins TRBV5-1 to TRBJ2-5; D remains unclear. Trimming pared 0 bases from V and 2 bases from J, leaving 8 bases between. Germline CDR1 reads SGHRS; CDR2 reads YFSETQ. The CDR3 is 14 amino acids. Here the CDR3 reads CASSLESTQETQYF. The CDR3 DNA reads as TGCGCCAGCAGCTTGGAGTCCACACAAGAGACCCAGTACTTC.

The chain joins TRBV6-6 to TRBJ1-6, with 8 bases lining up with TRBD1. Germline V gives CDR1 MNHNY, CDR2 SVGAGI (reference sequence). The CDR3 has 15 amino acids. V shed 7 bases, J shed 8 bases, and the junction held 10 bases outside the gene matches. The CDR3 region has the DNA TGTGCCAGCACCCCAGGGGGCAGGGGAGATTCACCCCTCCACTTT. Translation gives CASTPGGRGDSPLHF.

The rearrangement links TRBV19 to TRBJ1-2; 7 nucleotides match TRBD1. CDR3 length: 16 residues. The junction had 7 bases not matched to a gene; V was cut back by 3 bases and J by 0 bases. CDR1 and CDR2 (germline): LNHDA, SQIVND (reference sequence). The CDR3 DNA is TGTGCCAGTAGTATCCAAGTGACAGGGTCTAACTATGGCTACACCTTC. Amino acids: CASSIQVTGSNYGYTF.

This sequence joins TRBV5-4 and TRBJ2-3, with D maybe TRBD2 (5 bases). Per the germline V gene, CDR1 is SGHNT and CDR2 is YYREEE (reference sequence). This CDR3 has 13 amino acids. V was cut by 2 bases and J by 7 bases, with 11 bases left in between. DNA for the CDR3: TGTGCCAGCAGCTTCCGTAGGGAGAATACGCAGTATTTT. Translation: CASSFRRENTQYF.

The chain links TRBV9 to TRBJ2-2; 11 nucleotides match TRBD2. The CDR3 has 16 amino acids. J gave up 4 bases and V 4 bases, and 6 bases lay outside the gene matches. CDR1 and CDR2 from the germline V gene are SGDLS and YYNGEE. CDR3 sequence: CASSLGLAGLTGELFF. The CDR3 DNA reads TGTGCCAGCAGCCTAGGACTAGCGGGCCTCACCGGGGAGCTGTTTTTT.

In DNA, the CDR3 is TGTGCCAGCAGCGTAGACGGGGAGTATGGCTACACCTTC. It codes for CASSVDGEYGYTF. The chain uses TRBV9 and TRBJ1-2; D remains unclear. The CDR3 covers 13 residues. CDR1 and CDR2 (germline): SGDLS, YYNGEE. The V end was cut by 0 bases, the J end by 5 bases, with 8 bases between.

Within the sample, this clone is medium-sized. CDR3 in DNA: TGCGCCAGCAGTGTGGGCAGGGTGACTGAAGCTTTCTTT. It codes for CASSVGRVTEAFF. The chain employs TRBV10-2 and TRBJ1-1; D perhaps matches TRBD1 (5 bases). This CDR3 is 13 amino acids long. The V and J ends lost 4 bases and 5 bases respectively, with 11 bases between them. Per the germline V gene, CDR1 is WSHSY and CDR2 is SAAADI.

The chain has TRBV6-6 and TRBJ1-1; 9 bases map to TRBD1. This CDR3 comprises 14 residues. Trimming cost V 1 base and J 4 bases; bases outside gene matches: 1. The germline V gene has CDR1 MNHNY and CDR2 SVGAGI (reference sequence). The CDR3, as DNA: TGTGCCAGCAGTTACTTGACAGGGGGCACTGAAGCTTTCTTT. Translated, it gives CASSYLTGGTEAFF.

The chain carries TRBV15 and TRBJ2-3, with a weak D call TRBD1 (6 bases). V lost 0 bases and J lost 6, with 19 bases in between. Germline-derived CDR1 and CDR2 are LNHNV and YYDKDF (reference sequence). The CDR3 runs 17 residues. The CDR3 DNA is TGTGCCACCAGCAGAGATCGAGGCAGGGGTGGGGACGATACGCAGTATTTT. Amino acid sequence: CATSRDRGRGGDDTQYF.

As to this clone: The germline gene is not matched at one end of the junction; a read error may be the cause. The CDR3 loop is CSSSLVGQRTEKLFF. In nucleotides, the CDR3 is TGTTCCAGCAGCTTAGTGGGACAGAGGACTGAAAAACTGTTTTTT. V is TRBV7-9 and J is TRBJ1-4, with 7 bases matching TRBD1. In germline, CDR1 is SEHNR, CDR2 FQNEAQ (reference sequence). The CDR3 is 15 residues long.

V gene TRBV19 combines with J gene TRBJ2-2, with TRBD1 matching 10 bases. CDR1 and CDR2 from the germline V gene are LNHDA and SQIVND (reference sequence). V lost 4 bases to trimming and J lost 7 bases; unmatched junction nucleotides: 6. This CDR3 is 15 amino acids long. The CDR3 protein is CASSTRDRGSGELFF. The CDR3 DNA follows: TGTGCCAGTAGTACCCGGGACAGGGGAAGCGGGGAGCTGTTTTTT.

The chain joins TRBV11-2 to TRBJ2-7, with D perhaps TRBD2 (6 bases). The germline gives CDR1 SGHAT, CDR2 FQNNGV. The CDR3 extends over 14 amino acids. Trimming shortened V by 4 bases and J by 1 base, and 11 bases separated the two germline ends. The CDR3 spells CASSSTGGSYEQYF. CDR3 DNA: TGTGCCAGCAGCTCAACCGGGGGATCCTACGAGCAGTACTTC.

This clone was seen only a few times. The chain is built from TRBV4-1 and TRBJ1-6; D is possibly TRBD1 (6 bases). V dropped 3 bases and J dropped 10 bases, with 16 bases sitting between them. This CDR3 is built from 15 residues. From germline, CDR1 is MGHRA and CDR2 YSYEKL. The CDR3 region is CASSQLPGQYSPLHF. The CDR3 bases are TGCGCCAGCAGCCAGCTCCCGGGACAATACTCACCCCTCCACTTT.

In its sample, this clone was seen a few times. The CDR3 DNA sequence: TGTGCCAGCAGCTTTACCGCGGATGGATCACCCCTCCACTTT. Translation: CASSFTADGSPLHF. This sequence joins TRBV7-9 and TRBJ1-6; no definite D call. The germline CDR1 and CDR2 sequences are SEHNR and FQNEAQ (reference sequence). V shed 3 bases and J shed 10 bases, with 13 bases lying between them. This CDR3 is 14 amino acids long.

This sequence joins TRBV5-1 and TRBJ2-5, with TRBD1 matching 8 bases. With 2 bases clipped from V and 5 bases from J, the junction kept 8 bases outside the gene matches. Germline V CDR1 and CDR2: SGHRS, YFSETQ. This CDR3 is 15 amino acids long. CDR3 sequence: CASSFSGGFSETQYF. In DNA form, the CDR3 reads TGCGCCAGCAGCTTTTCAGGGGGCTTTTCTGAGACCCAGTACTTC.

This chain connects TRBV7-9 to TRBJ1-2; 8 bases line up with TRBD1. Trimming took 3 bases from V and 1 from J; bases not matched to a gene: 7. This CDR3 spans 16 amino acids. CDR1 SEHNR and CDR2 FQNEAQ come from the germline V gene (reference sequence). Here the CDR3 DNA reads TGTGCCAGCAGCTTTACGGACAGGGTATTTAACTATGGCTACACCTTC. Translated: CASSFTDRVFNYGYTF.

This chain connects TRBV28 to TRBJ1-6; D is ambiguous. Germline V CDR1 and CDR2: MDHEN, SYDVKM. The CDR3 covers 18 residues. V was pared by 7 bases and J by 11 bases, with 30 bases between. CDR3 amino acids: CASTITGTYGRGGPPLHF. For the CDR3, the DNA is TGTGCCAGCACTATTACGGGAACGTACGGCCGGGGTGGGCCACCCCTCCACTTT.

The V and J genes are TRBV30 and TRBJ1-1; 8 bases match TRBD1. Germline-derived CDR1 and CDR2 are GTSNPN and SVGIG (reference sequence). The CDR3 consists of 16 residues. Unmatched junction bases numbered 11, after V lost 0 bases and J lost 5 bases. The DNA for the CDR3 is TGTGCCTGGAGTGTAAGGACAGGGCGGGGGGGAACTGAAGCTTTCTTT. Its translation is CAWSVRTGRGGTEAFF. Looking up the rest from reference TRBV30 and TRBJ1-1 gives the full variable domain: SQTIHQWPATLVQPVGSPLSLECTVEGTSNPNLYWYRQAAGRGLQLLFYSVGIGQISSEVPQNLSASRPQDRQFILSSKKLLLSDSGFYLCAWSVRTGRGGTEAFFGQGTRLTVV.

Here the CDR3 DNA reads TGCGCCAGCAGCCTAGAAAGTGGGACTAGAAGTGAGACCCAGTACTTC. Translation: CASSLESGTRSETQYF. The rearrangement uses TRBV4-1 and TRBJ2-5; 8 bases fit TRBD2. The germline gives CDR1 MGHRA, CDR2 YSYEKL. The CDR3 extends over 16 amino acids. V lost 4 bases and J lost 5; bases outside the gene matches: 12.

This chain links TRBV5-5 with TRBJ1-2; 7 bases align to TRBD1. The CDR3 has 15 amino acids. Germline V gene data show CDR1 as SGHKS and CDR2 as YYEKEE (reference sequence). V was pared by 4 bases and J by 5 bases, with 11 bases of the junction left unmatched. In DNA form, the CDR3 reads TGTGCCAGCAGCCAAGGGGGCAGTCCAGGGTATGGCTACACCTTC. Residues: CASSQGGSPGYGYTF.

This chain links TRBV6-5 with TRBJ1-1, with a weak D call TRBD1 (6 bases). Germline V gives CDR1 MNHEY, CDR2 SVGAGI. The CDR3 spans 13 residues. Trimming took 5 bases from V and 2 from J, leaving 9 bases between them. In DNA form, the CDR3 reads TGTGCCAGCAGTCCACAGGGTAACACTGAAGCTTTCTTT. Its translation: CASSPQGNTEAFF.

The chain recombines TRBV4-2 with TRBJ1-4, with a tentative D call TRBD1 (5 bases). V was cut by 1 base and J by 5 bases, with 11 bases left in between. The CDR3 is 15 residues long. CDR1 and CDR2 (germline): LGHNA, YNFKEQ. The CDR3 here is CASSQGQGENEKLFF. The CDR3 DNA sequence: TGTGCCAGCAGCCAAGGGCAGGGCGAGAATGAAAAACTGTTTTTT.

The count of this clone is one. This chain connects TRBV6-5 to TRBJ1-2; 8 bases line up with TRBD1. Trimming at V came to 7 bases and at J to 5 bases, leaving 6 bases not matched to a gene. CDR3 length equals 13 residues. CDR1 and CDR2 (germline): MNHEY, SVGAGI. The CDR3 DNA reads as TGTGCCAGCAAATCCGGACAGGGATATGGCTACACCTTC. Residues: CASKSGQGYGYTF.

The chain combines TRBV5-1 with TRBJ2-3, with 8 bases aligning to TRBD2. Per the germline V gene, CDR1 is SGHRS and CDR2 is YFSETQ. With 1 base clipped from V and 1 base from J, the junction kept 5 bases outside the gene matches. The CDR3 is 16 residues long. Here the CDR3 DNA reads TGCGCCAGCAGCTTGAATTTGCGGGGGGGCACAGATACGCAGTATTTT. Amino acid sequence: CASSLNLRGGTDTQYF.

This chain joins TRBV11-3 and TRBJ2-3; D possibly corresponds to TRBD2 (6 bases). With 1 base removed from V and 7 bases from J, the gap between germline ends came to 12 bases. Germline CDR1 and CDR2: SGHNT and YENEEA. This CDR3 contains 14 residues. CDR3 in amino acids: CASSLGGAQHTQYF. In DNA, the CDR3 is TGTGCCAGCAGCTTAGGCGGGGCCCAGCATACGCAGTATTTT.

V usage is TRBV27 and J usage is TRBJ1-2; a weak D match, TRBD1 (6 bases). The CDR3 sequence is 14 residues long. Looked up from germline, CDR1 is MNHEY and CDR2 is SMNVEV (reference sequence). V gave up 3 bases and J gave up 0 bases, with 8 bases separating them. CDR3 in DNA: TGTGCCAGCAGTTTCTCAGGGGCTAACTATGGCTACACCTTC. Residues: CASSFSGANYGYTF.

The gene calls are TRBV5-4 and TRBJ1-2; 11 nucleotides agree with TRBD1. The CDR3 is 15 residues long. V trimming: 1 base; J trimming: 7 bases; junction bases outside the gene matches: 6. Germline lookup yields CDR1 SGHNT and CDR2 YYREEE (reference sequence). The CDR3 DNA reads TGTGCCAGCAGCTTGCCGGGACAGGGGGAACGTGGCTACACCTTC. As protein: CASSLPGQGERGYTF.

V and J are TRBV10-2 and TRBJ1-2; 7 bases are a match to TRBD1. V lost 10 bases, J lost 13 bases, and 18 bases stayed unmatched. There are 13 residues in the CDR3. Germline loops: CDR1 WSHSY, CDR2 SAAADI. CDR3 in amino acids: CATKVHGTASGTF. The CDR3 DNA follows: TGCGCCACGAAGGTTCACGGGACAGCCTCCGGCACCTTC.